This passage covers 15 T cell receptor beta chains from one sample sequenced in a study of T cells in women clearing cervical HPV infection. Assay: immunoSEQ multiplex PCR; the TCRdb copy retains only in-frame clones and omits some. Its listing shows roughly 48,000 clones. The sample consisted of blood buffy coat. The receptor set was obtained from a woman between 18 and 75 years old with a cervical HPV16 infection that either progressed to CIN3+ or cleared (not recorded which).

In regard to this clone: An end of the junction differs from the germline gene, which may be a read error. The read terminates 3 residues before the CDR3 end, so the remaining end is supplied by the germline J gene. V is TRBV5-6 and J is TRBJ1-6; 7 bases align to TRBD1. Germline CDR1 reads SGHDT; CDR2 reads YYEEEE. The CDR3 spans 15 residues. This CDR3 reads CAGSTGVDYNSPLHF. The part of the CDR3 DNA that was read is TGTGCCGGCAGTACAGGGGTAGACTATAATTCACCC.

CDR3 DNA (partial): TGCGCCAGCAGCTTGGAGGGACAGCCAGGTCAGCCC. This encodes CASSLEGQPGQP. The whole CDR3 protein is CASSLEGQPGQPQHF. The chain is built from TRBV5-1 and TRBJ1-5, with 7 nucleotides matching TRBD1. The read falls 3 residues short of the CDR3 end, and the missing part is taken from the germline J gene. The CDR3 is 15 residues long. From germline, CDR1 is SGHRS and CDR2 YFSETQ. After removal of 0 bases from V and 6 bases from J, the junction contained 6 bases not matched to a gene.

As concerns this clone: With the read ending 3 residues before the CDR3 end, the germline J gene is used to fill in that end. The chain couples TRBV7-7 to TRBJ2-5, with 12 bases matching TRBD1. The germline V gene has CDR1 SSHAT and CDR2 FNYEAQ (reference sequence). The CDR3 has 15 residues. V dropped 4 bases and J dropped 6; count of bases not matched to a gene: 6. The part of the CDR3 DNA that was read is TGTGCCAGCAGCTCGGGACAGGGGGCCGGAAAGACC. Its translation: CASSSGQGAGKT. The entire CDR3 protein is CASSSGQGAGKTQYF.

Regarding this clone: The read ends 3 residues early relative to the CDR3; the germline J gene fills the gap. This rearrangement joins TRBV7-8 to TRBJ2-5, with no clear D. CDR3 length: 15 residues. CDR1 is SGHVS and CDR2 is FQNEAQ in the germline V gene. Trimming cost V 5 bases and J 2 bases, with 15 bases left between them. The CDR3 reads CASSATHSRQETQYF. The sequenced CDR3 bases are TGTGCCAGCAGCGCCACTCATTCCCGGCAAGAGACC.

Points on this clone: The read terminates 3 residues before the CDR3 end, so the remaining end is supplied by the germline J gene. The V and J genes are TRBV7-9 and TRBJ1-3; 7 positions agree with TRBD1. CDR1 is SEHNR, CDR2 FQNEAQ, per germline (reference sequence). The CDR3 consists of 15 residues. The V gene end was trimmed by 5 bases and the J gene end by 1 base; junction bases not matched to a gene: 5. The CDR3 reads CASSPTTGSGNTIYF. CDR3 DNA (partial): TGTGCCAGCAGCCCAACGACAGGGTCTGGAAACACC.

With regard to this clone: The read finishes 3 residues shy of the CDR3 end, and the germline J gene is used to complete it. The chain joins TRBV28 to TRBJ2-7, with 7 positions matching TRBD2. The junction had 3 bases not matched to a gene; V was cut back by 3 bases and J by 4 bases. Germline V gene data show CDR1 as MDHEN and CDR2 as SYDVKM. CDR3 length: 13 residues. The chain's CDR3 is CASSLGGGYEQYF. The part of the CDR3 DNA that was read is TGTGCCAGCAGTTTGGGGGGAGGGTACGAG.

Details on this clone: From the germline J gene comes the end of the CDR3, since the read stops 3 residues before it. The gene calls are TRBV5-1 and TRBJ2-7; D is ambiguous. The germline gives CDR1 SGHRS, CDR2 YFSETQ. The germline V and J ends were trimmed by 0 bases and 1 base, with 11 bases remaining between them. This CDR3 is built from 15 residues. CDR3 amino acids: CASSLGPQISYEQYF. The sequenced CDR3 bases are TGCGCCAGCAGCTTGGGGCCCCAAATTTCCTACGAG.

About this clone itself: The read ends 3 residues before the CDR3 terminus; that terminus is restored from the germline J gene. The chain has TRBV29-1 and TRBJ2-1; D may be TRBD1 (6 bases). The CDR3 length is 13 residues. Trimming took 4 bases from V and 3 from J, leaving 10 bases between them. CDR1 and CDR2 from the germline V gene are SQVTM and ANQGSEA. The CDR3 region is CSVGAGVYNEQFF. Incomplete CDR3 DNA: TGCAGCGTTGGGGCAGGGGTCTACAATGAG.

A note on this clone: The read halts 3 residues ahead of the CDR3 end, with the missing end drawn from the germline J gene. The gene calls are TRBV5-8 and TRBJ2-5; 8 bases map to TRBD2. With V trimmed by 0 bases and J by 4 bases, 2 bases remained unmatched. The CDR3 totals 14 residues. The germline gives CDR1 SGHTS, CDR2 YDEGEE. CDR3 loop: CASSLDRGGETQYF. CDR3 DNA (partial): TGTGCCAGCAGCTTGGATCGGGGGGGAGAGACC.

About this clone: The DNA ends 3 residues before the CDR3 does, and the rest of the CDR3 is filled in from the germline J gene. The chain has TRBV19 and TRBJ1-5, with D possibly being TRBD1 (6 bases). The CDR3 spans 14 residues. Germline V gives CDR1 LNHDA, CDR2 SQIVND (reference sequence). V shed 3 bases and J shed 7 bases, with 13 bases lying between them. This CDR3 is CASSMGDTRQPQHF. The sequenced CDR3 bases are TGTGCCAGTAGTATGGGGGACACTAGGCAGCCC.

Note on this clone: The read gets to within 3 residues of the CDR3 end, and the germline J gene fills in the rest. The V call is TRBV28, the J call TRBJ2-7, with D possibly called TRBD1 or TRBD2 (5 bases each). Germline CDR1 and CDR2: MDHEN and SYDVKM. Trimming took off 7 bases at V and 0 bases at J, with 13 bases between the two ends. The CDR3 is made up of 14 amino acids. CDR3 bases read: TGTGCCAGCACTCGGGCAGGGAGCTCCTACGAG. Its protein product is CASTRAGSSYE. The whole CDR3 sequence is CASTRAGSSYEQYF.

With regard to this clone: From the germline J gene comes the end of the CDR3, since the read stops 3 residues before it. The chain carries TRBV7-6 and TRBJ2-3, with 9 bases fitting TRBD2. The germline gives CDR1 SGHVS, CDR2 FNYEAQ. The trim removed 3 bases at V and 6 bases at J, leaving 4 bases unmatched. The CDR3 runs 14 residues. The part of the CDR3 DNA that was read is TGTGCCAGCAGCTTGAGTAGCGGGAGTGATACG. It translates to CASSLSSGSDT. The whole CDR3 reads CASSLSSGSDTQYF.

In the case of this clone: The read falls 3 residues short of the CDR3 end, and the missing part is taken from the germline J gene. The chain links TRBV24-1 to TRBJ2-3; TRBD1 might be the D (6 bases). CDR1 KGHDR and CDR2 SFDVKD come from the germline V gene. This CDR3 region has 13 residues. The V gene lost 10 bases and the J gene lost 3 bases, with 13 bases spanning the gap. The part of the CDR3 DNA that was read is TGTGCCACTACAGGGTTGGGGACAGATACG. Translation gives CATTGLGTDT. The full CDR3 is CATTGLGTDTQYF.

In regard to this clone: The read comes to an end 3 residues before the CDR3 does, leaving the germline J gene to fill in the end. V gene TRBV5-6 combines with J gene TRBJ2-7, with unresolved D. This CDR3 comprises 14 residues. V was shortened by 1 base and J by 0 bases, with 8 bases between the two germline ends. Germline values: CDR1 SGHDT, CDR2 YYEEEE. The covered CDR3 bases are TGTGCCAGCAGCTTGTCGACTTACTCCTACGAG. It is translated as CASSLSTYSYE. The complete CDR3 protein is CASSLSTYSYEQYF.

Turning to this clone: The CDR3 end is not reached by the read, which stops 3 residues before it; the germline J gene fills it in. The chain carries TRBV7-2 and TRBJ2-3; TRBD1 might be the D (6 bases). CDR3 length equals 14 residues. V shed 6 bases and J shed 5 bases, with 15 bases lying between them. CDR1 and CDR2 from the germline V gene are SGHTA and FQGNSA. The CDR3 sequence: CASSLKWGQDTQYF. Partial CDR3 DNA: TGTGCCAGCAGTCTTAAGTGGGGGCAAGATACG.